A selection of T cell receptor beta chains follows, all from one sample in a study of T cell responses to AZD1222 COVID-19 vaccine. The protocol was immunoSEQ multiplex PCR, while the TCRdb copy is restricted to in-frame clones and leaves out a portion. The data show roughly 53,000 clones, with 75% to 90% seen just once and about 20% held by the top ten. The specimen was peripheral blood, collected on day 0 of MenACWY control vaccination. The source is an adult in good health. Both conserved end residues are part of each CDR3. A D gene is named only where the DNA matches it firmly. A clone size is listed for some rows: how often the clone was seen (once, few, many), or a class if it is expanded.

13	-	TRBV28	TRBJ1-2	-	TGTGCCAGCAGTTTATTGCGGGACTGGGGCTACACCTTC	CASSLLRDWGYTF
13	-	TRBV28	TRBJ1-2	-	TGTGCCAGCAGTTCACAGGGTTCAAATGGCTACACCTTC	CASSSQGSNGYTF
20	TRBD2	TRBV29-1	TRBJ2-3	-	TGCAGCGCCGAAGGGGTAGCCCCGGGACTAGCGGGAGGGTGGGCAGATACGCAGTATTTT	CSAEGVAPGLAGGWADTQYF
18	TRBD2	TRBV3-1/TRBV3-2	TRBJ2-1	-	TGTGCCAGCAGCCCTTTGACTAGCGGGTACCACTCCTACAATGAGCAGTTCTTC	CASSPLTSGYHSYNEQFF
13	TRBD1	TRBV6-5	TRBJ1-2	-	TGTGCCAGCAGCCTGGACAGGCTATATGGCTACACCTTC	CASSLDRLYGYTF
15	-	TRBV6-1	TRBJ2-7	-	TGTGCCAGCAGTGATGGGGTGGTCAGGGCAGCGTGGGAGTACTTC	CASSDGVVRAAWEYF
15	TRBD2	TRBV14	TRBJ2-1	-	TGTGCCAGCAGCCAAGTTCAAGCGGGGATGCGAGAGCAGTTCTTC	CASSQVQAGMREQFF
15	TRBD1	TRBV27	TRBJ2-7	-	TGTGCCAGCAGTTTGGGACAGGGCGGCTCCTACGAGCAGTACTTC	CASSLGQGGSYEQYF
15	TRBD1	TRBV28	TRBJ1-6	-	TGTGCCAGCAACCCGGGACAGACATATAATTCACCCCTCCACTTT	CASNPGQTYNSPLHF
16	TRBD2	TRBV7-9	TRBJ2-1	-	TGTGCCAGCACCCAAGCAGGACTAGCGGGAGCGGGTGAGCAGTTCTTC	CASTQAGLAGAGEQFF
15	-	TRBV3-1/TRBV3-2	TRBJ2-3	-	TGTGCCAGCAGCCAAGAATTACCGGGCTCAGATACGCAGTATTTT	CASSQELPGSDTQYF
13	-	TRBV19	TRBJ1-5	-	TGTGCCAGTAATCAGGCAGGCAATCAGCCCCAGCATTTT	CASNQAGNQPQHF
14	TRBD1	TRBV5-1	TRBJ1-2	-	TGCGCCAGCAGCTTTACCTCAACAGGGGATGGCTACACCTTC	CASSFTSTGDGYTF
13	TRBD1	TRBV5-1	TRBJ1-4	-	TGCGCCAGCAGGACAGGGGGGAATGAAAAACTGTTTTTT	CASRTGGNEKLFF
16	TRBD2	TRBV6-6	TRBJ2-3	-	TGTGCCAGCAGCGCCCGACTAGCGGGGATCACAGATACGCAGTATTTT	CASSARLAGITDTQYF
15	-	TRBV2	TRBJ2-1	-	TGTGCCAGCAGTGAAGCGGGGTTAGAAATCAATGAGCAGTTCTTC	CASSEAGLEINEQFF
15	-	TRBV18	TRBJ2-3	-	TGTGCCAGCTCACACCGGGACGACTACACAGATACGCAGTATTTT	CASSHRDDYTDTQYF
14	-	TRBV27	TRBJ2-7	-	TGTGCCAGCAGACAGAGCGGGCTTTCCTACGAGCAGTACTTC	CASRQSGLSYEQYF
16	TRBD2	TRBV7-2	TRBJ2-3	-	TGTGCCAGCAGCTTAAAGCGGGAGTTGATTATAGATACGCAGTATTTT	CASSLKRELIIDTQYF
16	TRBD2	TRBV27	TRBJ2-7	-	TGTGCCAGCAGTCTCCTCCGGGTAGCGGGAGTCGGTGAGCAGTACTTC	CASSLLRVAGVGEQYF
13	-	TRBV2	TRBJ2-2	-	TGTGCCAGCAGCTCCACAGGGACCGGGGAGCTGTTTTTT	CASSSTGTGELFF
15	TRBD1	TRBV14	TRBJ1-3	-	TGTGCCAGCAGCCAAGCGGACAGGGCTGGAAACACCATATATTTT	CASSQADRAGNTIYF
11	-	TRBV28	TRBJ1-2	-	TGTGGAGTTGGGAGTAACTATGGCTACACCTTC	CGVGSNYGYTF
16	-	TRBV7-9	TRBJ1-1	-	TGTGCCAGCAGCTTTCACGCCAGGGCGGGAAACACTGAAGCTTTCTTT	CASSFHARAGNTEAFF
17	-	TRBV7-2	TRBJ2-6	-	TGTGCCAGCAGCTTAGGGGTGGGGTTCTCTGGGGCCAACGTCCTGACTTTC	CASSLGVGFSGANVLTF
15	-	TRBV19	TRBJ2-7	-	TGTGCCAGTAGTCCCTCCGGCCACGTCCCCTACGAGCAGTACTTC	CASSPSGHVPYEQYF
17	-	TRBV21-1	TRBJ2-5	-	TGTGCCAGCAGCAAAAGCTGCGGGACAGTCAAGCAAGAGACCCAGTACTTC	CASSKSCGTVKQETQYF
16	TRBD1	TRBV7-2	TRBJ2-5	-	TGTGCCAGCAGCCGGCAATCGGGACAGGGGGCAGAGACCCAGTACTTC	CASSRQSGQGAETQYF
12	-	TRBV9	TRBJ2-1	-	TGTGCCAGCAGCGTACCTAGCTATGAGCAGTTCTTC	CASSVPSYEQFF
13	-	TRBV15	TRBJ1-5	-	TGTGCCACCAGCGACGGAATGGATCAGCCCCAGCATTTT	CATSDGMDQPQHF
19	TRBD2	TRBV13	TRBJ2-1	-	TGTGCCAGCAGCCCGGGACTAGCGGGAGGGCCAATGCGGCTGAATGAGCAGTTCTTC	CASSPGLAGGPMRLNEQFF
17	TRBD1	TRBV6-8	TRBJ1-5	few	TGTGCCAGCAGTTACTCGAGAGTGAGGGGGCCGAGGCAGCCCCAGCATTTT	CASSYSRVRGPRQPQHF
13	TRBD2	TRBV28	TRBJ2-7	-	TGTGCCAGCAGTTGGCGGGAGTTGGACGAGCAGTACTTC	CASSWRELDEQYF
15	-	TRBV7-8	TRBJ2-1	-	TGTGCCAGCAGCTTAAGCGGCAGCTCCTACAATGAGCAGTTCTTC	CASSLSGSSYNEQFF
14	TRBD1	TRBV19	TRBJ2-7	-	TGTGCCAGTAGTATGACAGGGGACTCCTACGAGCAGTACTTC	CASSMTGDSYEQYF
14	-	TRBV5-1	TRBJ1-2	-	TGCGCCAGCAGACCGCGGGGGGATAACTATGGCTACACCTTC	CASRPRGDNYGYTF
13	-	TRBV5-6	TRBJ2-7	-	TGTGCCAGCAGTCGCAGGGCGACCTACGAGCAGTACTTC	CASSRRATYEQYF
14	TRBD1	TRBV29-1	TRBJ2-2	-	TGCAGCGTTGTGGGGACAGAGGGGACCGGGGAGCTGTTTTTT	CSVVGTEGTGELFF
15	-	TRBV11-2	TRBJ1-1	few	TGTGCCAGCAGCTTGCGGCGGGGGCAGGACACTGAAGCTTTCTTT	CASSLRRGQDTEAFF
14	TRBD1	TRBV5-1	TRBJ2-3	-	TGCGCCAGCAGCTTACAGACAGGGGCCGATACGCAGTATTTT	CASSLQTGADTQYF
13	-	TRBV14	TRBJ1-2	-	TGTGCCAGCAGCCAATTCGGGAACTATGGCTACACCTTC	CASSQFGNYGYTF
13	TRBD2	TRBV30	TRBJ2-1	-	TGTGCCTGGTCAAGGACTAGTGACAATGAGCAGTTCTTC	CAWSRTSDNEQFF
16	-	TRBV4-2	TRBJ2-3	-	TGTGCCAGCAGCCAAGACCCAGGGGTAGGGGCAGATACGCAGTATTTT	CASSQDPGVGADTQYF
15	-	TRBV2	TRBJ1-4	-	TGTGCCAGCAGTGAAGCGCGGGGACAACGGGAAAAACTGTTTTTT	CASSEARGQREKLFF
15	TRBD2	TRBV7-3	TRBJ2-1	-	TGTGCCAGCAGCTTATACGGGAGGGGCTACAATGAGCAGTTCTTC	CASSLYGRGYNEQFF
17	TRBD2	TRBV7-9	TRBJ2-1	-	TGTGCCAGCAGTCACCTGGGGGCTAGCGGGAGCAAAGATGAGCAGTTCTTC	CASSHLGASGSKDEQFF
14	TRBD1	TRBV19	TRBJ1-3	-	TGTGCCAGTAGTACACAGGGGTATGGAAACACCATATATTTT	CASSTQGYGNTIYF
14	-	TRBV3-1/TRBV3-2	TRBJ2-3	-	TGTGCCAGCAGCCAAGATGTGAGCACAGATACGCAGTATTTT	CASSQDVSTDTQYF
16	TRBD2	TRBV5-1	TRBJ2-2	-	TGCGCCAGCAGCTTGCAAGCGGGAATTGGCACCGGGGAGCTGTTTTTT	CASSLQAGIGTGELFF
16	TRBD2	TRBV7-2	TRBJ2-1	-	TGTGCCAGCAGCTTAGGGACTAGCGGGAGTATCAATGAGCAGTTCTTC	CASSLGTSGSINEQFF
14	TRBD2	TRBV10-3	TRBJ2-7	-	TGTGCCATCTCGGCAAGCGGGGCCAACTACGAGCAGTACTTC	CAISASGANYEQYF
14	TRBD1	TRBV19	TRBJ1-2	-	TGTGCCAGTAGTATAGGACAGGGCCTCTATGGCTACACCTTC	CASSIGQGLYGYTF
16	TRBD2	TRBV4-1	TRBJ2-3	-	TGCGCCAGTAGCCCACGACTAGCGGGAGAATCAGATACGCAGTATTTT	CASSPRLAGESDTQYF
15	-	TRBV11-2	TRBJ1-6	-	TGTGCCAGCAGCTTACGCCCAGGGGCGATCTCACCCCTCCACTTT	CASSLRPGAISPLHF